This paragraph covers one T cell receptor beta chain sequence. The data are from a study of T cell responses to AZD1222 COVID-19 vaccine. Germline V CDR1 and CDR2: SGHVS, FNYEAQ. V shed 5 bases and J shed 5 bases, with 23 bases lying between them. The CDR3 loop spans 17 amino acids. Profiled with immunoSEQ multiplex PCR; TCRdb holds only in-frame clones, not every one. Altogether around 100,000 clones are present, about 90% being singletons, with the ten largest covering 4.8%. This chain joins TRBV7-6 and TRBJ2-3; D might be TRBD2 (6 bases). This material consisted of peripheral blood, taken on day 0 of AZD1222 vaccination. The TCR was taken from an adult in good health. The CDR3 spells CASSPGVKLLLGDTQYF. CDR3 coding DNA: TGTGCCAGCAGCCCGGGGGTGAAACTCCTACTTGGAGATACGCAGTATTTT.